The rows below give T cell receptor beta chains drawn from one sample of a study of shared clonotypes between healthy human individuals. Only in-frame clones appear in the TCRdb table, and some are missing; sequencing was by immunoSEQ multiplex PCR. The sample carries roughly 2,500,000 clones, approximately 93% recorded once. The sequenced sample was naive CD4+ T cells from PBMCs. These receptors were collected from a young man in good health. Some clones in this sample may be carry-over from other donors' samples. Each CDR3 is given with its conserved first and last residue. D genes are given only for firm matches. Some rows have no size entry. The others give once, few or many, or a class for an expanded clone.

CDR3 length,clone size,J gene,V gene,D gene,CDR3 DNA,CDR3 protein
15,.,TRBJ1-5,TRBV7-2,.,TGTGCCAGCAGCCTAAGGGGCCCTAATAATCAGCCCCAGCATTTT,CASSLRGPNNQPQHF
15,.,TRBJ2-5,TRBV2,.,TGTGCCAGCAGTGAAGGCTGGGACAACCAAGAGACCCAGTACTTC,CASSEGWDNQETQYF
16,.,TRBJ2-1,TRBV4-3,.,TGCGCCAGCACTAAGGTGCACGCTCAAATTGGCAATGAGCAGTTCTTC,CASTKVHAQIGNEQFF
11,.,TRBJ1-2,TRBV20-1,.,TGCAGTGCTGACTACAGCTATGGCTACACCTTC,CSADYSYGYTF
15,.,TRBJ1-2,TRBV7-3,.,TGTGCCAGCAGCCCCACGACGGCCGCTAACTATGGCTACACCTTC,CASSPTTAANYGYTF
15,.,TRBJ2-2,TRBV2,.,TGTGCCAGCAGTGTACCTACAGATTACACCGGGGAGCTGTTTTTT,CASSVPTDYTGELFF
18,.,TRBJ1-3,TRBV11-2,TRBD1,TGTGCCAGCAGCCCCGTCCCAAAACAGGGGGCAGGGGGAAACACCATATATTTT,CASSPVPKQGAGGNTIYF
14,.,TRBJ2-3,TRBV19,.,TGTGCCAGTAGTACCCGGGACCTCACAGATACGCAGTATTTT,CASSTRDLTDTQYF
21,.,TRBJ2-3,TRBV7-3,.,TGTGCCAGCAGCTTAATAGCGGGGACAGGAGGGAGAGGGGGCCTCACAGATACGCAGTATTTT,CASSLIAGTGGRGGLTDTQYF
13,.,TRBJ2-7,TRBV30,.,TGTGCCTGGAGTCAGGGCGGCCCCTACGAGCAGTACTTC,CAWSQGGPYEQYF
14,.,TRBJ1-5,TRBV5-6,.,TGTGCCAGCAGCCGTCGAGAAAGCAATCAGCCCCAGCATTTT,CASSRRESNQPQHF
15,.,TRBJ1-1,TRBV5-1,.,TGCGCCAGCAGCTTGTCACAGGCCCTGAACACTGAAGCTTTCTTT,CASSLSQALNTEAFF
14,once,TRBJ2-7,TRBV30,.,TGTGCCTGGAGTGATGAGACAAAGGGGACCGAGCAGTACTTC,CAWSDETKGTEQYF
14,.,TRBJ2-7,TRBV1,.,TGCACCAGCAGCCAAGCGGGAGGGACCTACGAGCAGTACTTC,CTSSQAGGTYEQYF
15,.,TRBJ1-2,TRBV6-5,.,TGTGCCAGCAGACCGGGACTCTTTTCTAACTATGGCTACACCTTC,CASRPGLFSNYGYTF
15,.,TRBJ2-5,TRBV23-1,TRBD1,TGCGCCAGCAGTCAACCTGACAGGGGTCAAGAGACCCAGTACTTC,CASSQPDRGQETQYF
14,once,TRBJ2-7,TRBV7-2,.,TGTGCCAGCAGCTTGGTGACAGCAGCCTACGAGCAGTACTTC,CASSLVTAAYEQYF
14,.,TRBJ1-1,TRBV5-1,.,TGCGCCAGCAGCTTGGGCGACGAAACCACTGAAGCTTTCTTT,CASSLGDETTEAFF
12,.,TRBJ2-7,TRBV4-1,TRBD1,TGCGCCAGCAGGCCCGCAGGGGGCGAGCAGTACTTC,CASRPAGGEQYF
15,.,TRBJ2-1,TRBV5-6,TRBD2,TGTGCCAGCAGCGCGGGACTAGCGGTCTACAATGAGCAGTTCTTC,CASSAGLAVYNEQFF
15,.,TRBJ2-5,TRBV10-1,.,TGCGCCAGCAGTGAGTCGACTGGACCACCAGAGACCCAGTACTTC,CASSESTGPPETQYF
17,.,TRBJ2-1,TRBV28,TRBD2,TGTGCCAGCACCTCCCCCCGCAAACTAGCGGGAATAGGTGAGCAGTTCTTC,CASTSPRKLAGIGEQFF
12,few,TRBJ2-7,TRBV5-4,.,TGTGCCAGCAGCCGCTCACCAGGGGAGCAGTACTTC,CASSRSPGEQYF
14,.,TRBJ1-5,TRBV18,.,TGTGCCAGCTCACTGGGGGCCAGCAATCAGCCCCAGCATTTT,CASSLGASNQPQHF
14,.,TRBJ1-2,TRBV5-1,.,TGCGCCAGCAGCCACGAGAGGGGTGCCTATGGCTACACCTTC,CASSHERGAYGYTF
16,.,TRBJ1-1,TRBV5-1,.,TGCGCCAGCAGCCACCGGGACCGCGGGCGGAGCACTGAAGCTTTCTTT,CASSHRDRGRSTEAFF
15,.,TRBJ2-1,TRBV5-1,TRBD2,TGCGCCAGCAGCGCACTAGCGGGAGGGAGCAATGAGCAGTTCTTC,CASSALAGGSNEQFF
14,.,TRBJ2-3,TRBV10-3,.,TGTGCCATCAGTGAGTCGGCTAGTCCAGATACGCAGTATTTT,CAISESASPDTQYF
12,.,TRBJ2-3,TRBV28,.,TGTGCCAGCAGCCCTCCCGATAGAACGCAGTATTTT,CASSPPDRTQYF
16,.,TRBJ2-2,TRBV10-1,.,TGCGCCAGCAGTGAGTCGATCGCCCCGAACACCGGGGAGCTGTTTTTT,CASSESIAPNTGELFF
14,.,TRBJ2-2,TRBV5-1,.,TGCGCCAGCAGCGAACGAACCGGGCCCGGGGAGCTGTTTTTT,CASSERTGPGELFF
14,.,TRBJ1-1,TRBV4-3,TRBD1,TGCGCCAGCAGCCAAGACCGCGGACAGGATGAAGCTTTCTTT,CASSQDRGQDEAFF
14,.,TRBJ1-1,TRBV28,.,TGTGCCAGCAGTTTCCGGGGGTTGAACACTGAAGCTTTCTTT,CASSFRGLNTEAFF
15,.,TRBJ1-4,TRBV2,.,TGTGCCAGCAGTGACAGGGGTGCAACTAATGAAAAACTGTTTTTT,CASSDRGATNEKLFF
12,.,TRBJ2-7,TRBV5-5,TRBD2,TGTGCCAGCAGCTTGGTCGGGGGGGAGCAGTACTTC,CASSLVGGEQYF
14,.,TRBJ1-4,TRBV10-1,.,TGCGCCAGCAGTGAGTGGCAGAGAAATGAAAAACTGTTTTTT,CASSEWQRNEKLFF
13,.,TRBJ2-7,TRBV5-4,.,TGTGCCAGCAGCGCCGGCCTCTCCTACGAGCAGTACTTC,CASSAGLSYEQYF
10,.,TRBJ1-2,TRBV28,TRBD1,TGTGCCAGCAGGGACAGGTCTTACACCTTC,CASRDRSYTF
15,.,TRBJ2-1,TRBV2,TRBD1,TGTGCCAGCAGTTCGGACAGGGGTGGTCCCAATGAGCAGTTCTTC,CASSSDRGGPNEQFF
21,.,TRBJ2-3,TRBV4-2,TRBD2,TGTGCCAGCAGCCAAGTTTTATTGCGGGCTAGCGGGAGGGCCGGGGAAGATACGCAGTATTTT,CASSQVLLRASGRAGEDTQYF
16,.,TRBJ2-1,TRBV25-1,TRBD2,TGTGCCAGCAGTGCACTTAGCGGGGACTCCTACAATGAGCAGTTCTTC,CASSALSGDSYNEQFF
15,.,TRBJ1-2,TRBV7-6,.,TGTGCCAGCAGCGCTCAGAGGGTTCCCGACTATGGCTACACCTTC,CASSAQRVPDYGYTF
12,.,TRBJ2-5,TRBV29-1,.,TGCAGCGTCCTCGTGAGGGAAGAGACCCAGTACTTC,CSVLVREETQYF
13,.,TRBJ2-1,TRBV5-6,.,TGTGCCAGCAGGTCGATGGACATTAATGAGCAGTTCTTC,CASRSMDINEQFF
13,few,TRBJ1-5,TRBV19,TRBD1,TGTGCCAGTAGTCTCGGGGACAGGTCGCCCCAGCATTTT,CASSLGDRSPQHF
15,.,TRBJ1-2,TRBV7-2,.,TGTGCCAGCAGCCCCCCGAATGCGGATCCGACCGGCTACACCTTC,CASSPPNADPTGYTF
17,.,TRBJ2-1,TRBV23-1,.,TGCGCCAGCAGTCAATCGCCGGGGCCAAGCTCCTACAATGAGCAGTTCTTC,CASSQSPGPSSYNEQFF
15,.,TRBJ2-7,TRBV6-1,.,TGTGCCAGCAGTGAAAGGGGATGGGCAGTCTACGAGCAGTACTTC,CASSERGWAVYEQYF
13,.,TRBJ1-5,TRBV10-3,.,TGTGCCATCCGGGACAATAGCAATCAGCCCCAGCATTTT,CAIRDNSNQPQHF
14,once,TRBJ2-7,TRBV2,.,TGTGCCAGCATCAACGGGCCAAGGGTGGGAGAGCAGTACTTC,CASINGPRVGEQYF
14,.,TRBJ2-7,TRBV6-1,TRBD2,TGTGCCAGCAGCCGAAGCGGGAGTCACTACGAGCAGTACTTC,CASSRSGSHYEQYF
16,.,TRBJ2-1,TRBV4-2,.,TGTGCCAGCAGCCAAGATCTGGGCCCAACCTACAATGAGCAGTTCTTC,CASSQDLGPTYNEQFF